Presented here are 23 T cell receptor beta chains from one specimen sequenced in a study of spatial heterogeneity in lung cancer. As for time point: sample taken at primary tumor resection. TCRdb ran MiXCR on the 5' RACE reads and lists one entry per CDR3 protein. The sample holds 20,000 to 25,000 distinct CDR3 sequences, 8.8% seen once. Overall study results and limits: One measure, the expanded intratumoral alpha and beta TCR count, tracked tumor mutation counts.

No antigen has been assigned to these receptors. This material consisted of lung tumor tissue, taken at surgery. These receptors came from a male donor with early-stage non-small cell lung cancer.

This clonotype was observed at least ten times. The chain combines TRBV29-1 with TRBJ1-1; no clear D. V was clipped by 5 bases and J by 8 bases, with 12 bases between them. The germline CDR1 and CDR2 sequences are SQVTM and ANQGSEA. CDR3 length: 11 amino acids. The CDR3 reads CSVSPNFEAFF. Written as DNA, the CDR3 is TGCAGCGTTTCGCCCAACTTCGAAGCTTTCTTT.

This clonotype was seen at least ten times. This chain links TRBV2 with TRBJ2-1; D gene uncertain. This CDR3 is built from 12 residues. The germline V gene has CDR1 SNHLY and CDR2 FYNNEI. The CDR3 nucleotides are TGTGTCGAGACGAGCTCCTACAATGAGCAGTTCTTC. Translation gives CVETSSYNEQFF.

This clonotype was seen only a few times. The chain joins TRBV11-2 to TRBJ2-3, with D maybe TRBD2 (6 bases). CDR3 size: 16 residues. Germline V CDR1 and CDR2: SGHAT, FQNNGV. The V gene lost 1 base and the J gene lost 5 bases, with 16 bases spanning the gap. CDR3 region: CASSLVRGSVKDTQYF. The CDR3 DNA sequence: TGTGCCAGCAGCTTAGTTCGGGGGTCGGTGAAAGATACGCAGTATTTT.

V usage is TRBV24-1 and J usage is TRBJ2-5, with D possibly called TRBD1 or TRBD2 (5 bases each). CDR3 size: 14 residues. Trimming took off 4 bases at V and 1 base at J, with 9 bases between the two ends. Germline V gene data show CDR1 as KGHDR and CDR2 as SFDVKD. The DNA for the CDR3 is TGTGCCACCAGTGAGTCGGGACGCCAAGAGACCCAGTACTTC. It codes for CATSESGRQETQYF.

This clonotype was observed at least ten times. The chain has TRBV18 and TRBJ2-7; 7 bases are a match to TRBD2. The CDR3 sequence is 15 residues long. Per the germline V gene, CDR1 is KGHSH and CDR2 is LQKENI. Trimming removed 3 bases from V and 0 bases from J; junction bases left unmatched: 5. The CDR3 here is CASSPGLLNSYEQYF. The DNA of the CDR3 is TGTGCCAGCTCACCGGGACTACTAAACTCCTACGAGCAGTACTTC.

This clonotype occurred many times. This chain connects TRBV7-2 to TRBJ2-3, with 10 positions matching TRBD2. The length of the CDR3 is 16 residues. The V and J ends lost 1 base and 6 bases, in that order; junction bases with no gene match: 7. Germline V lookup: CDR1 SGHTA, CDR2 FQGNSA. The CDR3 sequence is CASSLGLAGVRDTQYF. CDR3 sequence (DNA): TGTGCCAGCAGCTTAGGTCTAGCGGGAGTGCGGGATACGCAGTATTTT.

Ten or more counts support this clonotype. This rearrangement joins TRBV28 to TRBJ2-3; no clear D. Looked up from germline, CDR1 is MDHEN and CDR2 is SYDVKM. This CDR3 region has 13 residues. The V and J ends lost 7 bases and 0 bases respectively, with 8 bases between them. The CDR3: CASTWLSTDTQYF. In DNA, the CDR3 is TGTGCCAGCACGTGGCTCAGCACAGATACGCAGTATTTT.

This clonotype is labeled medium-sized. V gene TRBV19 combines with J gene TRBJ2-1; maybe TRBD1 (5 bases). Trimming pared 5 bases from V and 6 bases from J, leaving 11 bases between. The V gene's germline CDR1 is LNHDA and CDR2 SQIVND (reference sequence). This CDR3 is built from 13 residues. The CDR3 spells CASSLGQGNEQFF. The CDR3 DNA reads TGTGCCAGTAGTTTGGGGCAGGGCAATGAGCAGTTCTTC.

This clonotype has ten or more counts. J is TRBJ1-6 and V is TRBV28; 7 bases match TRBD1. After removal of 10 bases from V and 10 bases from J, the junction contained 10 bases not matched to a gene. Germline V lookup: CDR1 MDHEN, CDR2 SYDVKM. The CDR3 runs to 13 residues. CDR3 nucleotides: TGTGCCACTGAAAGGGGGCGGGGGTCACCCCTCCACTTT. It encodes CATERGRGSPLHF.

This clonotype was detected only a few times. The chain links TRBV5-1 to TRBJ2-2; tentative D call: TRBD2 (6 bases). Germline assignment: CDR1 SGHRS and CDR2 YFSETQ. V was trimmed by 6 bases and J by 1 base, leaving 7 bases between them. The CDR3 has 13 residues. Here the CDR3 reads CASKEGNTGELFF. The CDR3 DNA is TGCGCCAGCAAGGAGGGGAACACCGGGGAGCTGTTTTTT.

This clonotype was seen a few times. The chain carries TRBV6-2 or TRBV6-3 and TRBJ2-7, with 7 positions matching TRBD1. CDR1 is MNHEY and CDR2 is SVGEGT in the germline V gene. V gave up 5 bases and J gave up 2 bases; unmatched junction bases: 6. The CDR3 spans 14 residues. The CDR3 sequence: CASSRTTGAYEQYF. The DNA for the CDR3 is TGTGCCAGCAGTCGGACAACAGGGGCCTACGAGCAGTACTTC.

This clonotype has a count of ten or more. The CDR3 loop reads CASSREGAGQPQHF. The CDR3 coding sequence is TGTGCCAGCAGCCGGGAGGGGGCAGGACAGCCCCAGCATTTT. This chain joins TRBV7-9 and TRBJ1-5; 7 positions agree with TRBD1. Germline V gives CDR1 SEHNR, CDR2 FQNEAQ (reference sequence). CDR3 length: 14 residues. Losses at the gene ends were 5 bases for V and 7 bases for J; bases not matched to a gene: 8.

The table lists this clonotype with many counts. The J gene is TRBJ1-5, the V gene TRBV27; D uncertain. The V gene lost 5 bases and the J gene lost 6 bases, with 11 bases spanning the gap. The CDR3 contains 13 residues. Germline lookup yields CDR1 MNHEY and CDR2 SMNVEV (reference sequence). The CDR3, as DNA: TGTGCCAGCAGTCCTGGCCGGGGTCAGCCCCAGCATTTT. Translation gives CASSPGRGQPQHF.

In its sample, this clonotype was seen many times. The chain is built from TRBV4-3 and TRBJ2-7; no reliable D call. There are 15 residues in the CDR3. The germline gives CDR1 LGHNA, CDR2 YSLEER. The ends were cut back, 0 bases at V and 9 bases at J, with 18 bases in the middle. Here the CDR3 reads CASSQEEGPHRGQYF. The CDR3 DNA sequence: TGCGCCAGCAGCCAAGAAGAAGGTCCCCATAGAGGGCAGTACTTC.

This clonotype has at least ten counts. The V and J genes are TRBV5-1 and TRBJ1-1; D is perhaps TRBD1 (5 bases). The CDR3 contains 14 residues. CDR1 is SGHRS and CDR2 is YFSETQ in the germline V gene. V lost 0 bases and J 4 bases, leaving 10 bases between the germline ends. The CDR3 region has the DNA TGCGCCAGCAGCTTGGCAGCGGGGGGCACTGAAGCTTTCTTT. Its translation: CASSLAAGGTEAFF.

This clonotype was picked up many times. This CDR3 is CSVEDRWDTEAFF. CDR3 sequence (DNA): TGCAGCGTTGAGGACAGGTGGGACACTGAAGCTTTCTTT. The chain links TRBV29-1 to TRBJ1-1; 7 nucleotides line up with TRBD1. The germline gives CDR1 SQVTM, CDR2 ANQGSEA. The CDR3 runs 13 residues. J gave up 3 bases and V 3 bases, and 4 bases lay outside the gene matches.

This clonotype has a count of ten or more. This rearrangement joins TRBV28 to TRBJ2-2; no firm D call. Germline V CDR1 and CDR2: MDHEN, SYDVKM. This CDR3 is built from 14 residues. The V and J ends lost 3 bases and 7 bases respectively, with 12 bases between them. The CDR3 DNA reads TGTGCCAGCAGTTTCGGGTTAGCCGGCGGGGAGCTGTTTTTT. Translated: CASSFGLAGGELFF.

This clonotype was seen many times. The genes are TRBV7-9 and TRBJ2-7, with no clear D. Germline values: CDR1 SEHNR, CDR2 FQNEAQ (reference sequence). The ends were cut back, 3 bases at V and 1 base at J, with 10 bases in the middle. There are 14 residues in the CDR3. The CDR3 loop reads CASSFVGRSYEQYF. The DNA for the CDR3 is TGTGCCAGCAGCTTCGTGGGAAGATCCTACGAGCAGTACTTC.

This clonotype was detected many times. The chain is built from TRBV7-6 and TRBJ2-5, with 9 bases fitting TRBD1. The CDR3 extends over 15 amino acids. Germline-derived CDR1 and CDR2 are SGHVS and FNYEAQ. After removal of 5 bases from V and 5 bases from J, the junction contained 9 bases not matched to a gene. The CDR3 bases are TGTGCCAGCAGCCCACAGGGGGCGCAGGTGGAGACCCAGTACTTC. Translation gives CASSPQGAQVETQYF.

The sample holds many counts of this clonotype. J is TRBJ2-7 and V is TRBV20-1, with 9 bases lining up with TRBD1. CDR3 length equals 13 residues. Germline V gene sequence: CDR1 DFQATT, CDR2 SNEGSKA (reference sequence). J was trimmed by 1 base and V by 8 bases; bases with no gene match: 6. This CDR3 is CSKAGTGSYEQYF. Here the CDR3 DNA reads TGCAGTAAGGCCGGGACAGGGTCCTACGAGCAGTACTTC.

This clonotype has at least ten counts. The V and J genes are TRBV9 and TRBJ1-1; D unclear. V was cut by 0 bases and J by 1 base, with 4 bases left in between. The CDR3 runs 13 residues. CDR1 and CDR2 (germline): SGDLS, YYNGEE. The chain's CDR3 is CASSVAGNTEAFF. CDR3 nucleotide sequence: TGTGCCAGCAGCGTAGCAGGGAACACTGAAGCTTTCTTT.

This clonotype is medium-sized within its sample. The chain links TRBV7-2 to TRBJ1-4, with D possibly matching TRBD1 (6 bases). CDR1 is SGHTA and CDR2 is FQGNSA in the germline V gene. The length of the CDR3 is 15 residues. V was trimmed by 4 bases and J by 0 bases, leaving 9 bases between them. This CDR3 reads CASSSGQSTNEKLFF. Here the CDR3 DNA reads TGTGCCAGCAGCTCAGGACAGTCAACTAATGAAAAACTGTTTTTT.

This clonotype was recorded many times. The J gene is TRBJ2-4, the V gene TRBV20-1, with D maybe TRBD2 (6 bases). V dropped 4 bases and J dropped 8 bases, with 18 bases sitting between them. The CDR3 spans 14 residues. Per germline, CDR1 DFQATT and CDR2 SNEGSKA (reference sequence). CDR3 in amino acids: CSATDPGGRDIQYF. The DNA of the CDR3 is TGCAGTGCTACCGACCCCGGGGGTAGGGACATTCAGTACTTC.